The 14 T cell receptor beta chains reported below all come from one sample, sequenced in a study of yellow fever vaccine responses in identical twins. TCRdb used MiXCR to reprocess the RT-PCR reads, holding one entry per CDR3 protein. The table includes 25,000 or so distinct CDR3 sequences, roughly 80% detected once. Sequences were derived from T cells from blood (PBMCs), unsorted or a sorted subset (not recorded which), sampled before or after yellow fever vaccination (not recorded which). The source of these receptors is a woman between 18 and 29 years old who received the yellow fever vaccine.

The chain employs TRBV20-1 and TRBJ2-3, with a weak D call TRBD1 (6 bases). Germline CDR1 reads DFQATT; CDR2 reads SNEGSKA (reference sequence). The CDR3 totals 13 residues. Trimming stripped 7 bases from V and 5 bases from J, with 16 bases between. The CDR3 protein is CSESGAARDTQYF. CDR3 DNA sequence: TGCAGTGAATCAGGGGCGGCTAGAGATACGCAGTATTTT.

This clonotype was detected once. The chain employs TRBV19 and TRBJ2-3; D is unresolved. V was pared by 4 bases and J by 6 bases, with 8 bases between. The CDR3 loop spans 12 amino acids. In germline, CDR1 is LNHDA, CDR2 SQIVND (reference sequence). The CDR3 region has the DNA TGTGCCAGTAGTAGAGAGGAGGATACGCAGTATTTT. As protein: CASSREEDTQYF.

This rearrangement joins TRBV7-9 to TRBJ2-2, with D possibly being TRBD1 (6 bases). Germline CDR1 is SEHNR and CDR2 is FQNEAQ (reference sequence). Trimming left V 5 bases short and J 4 bases short, with 11 bases between. This CDR3 region has 14 residues. The CDR3 DNA reads as TGTGCCAGCAGCCTACAGGGTTTCACCGGGGAGCTGTTTTTT. It yields the protein CASSLQGFTGELFF.

The chain carries TRBV24-1 and TRBJ2-1, with D tentatively TRBD1 (6 bases). The ends were cut back, 7 bases at V and 4 bases at J, with 16 bases in the middle. CDR3 size: 15 residues. Germline V lookup: CDR1 KGHDR, CDR2 SFDVKD. The CDR3 region has the DNA TGTGCCACCAGGGACAGTCAACTCAGGTACAATGAGCAGTTCTTC. Protein sequence: CATRDSQLRYNEQFF.

The chain is built from TRBV10-3 and TRBJ2-7; D tentatively fits TRBD1 or TRBD2 (5 bases each). There are 13 residues in the CDR3. Germline assignment: CDR1 ENHRY and CDR2 SYGVKD. V was shortened by 6 bases and J by 9 bases, with 18 bases between the two germline ends. The DNA of the CDR3 is TGTGCCATCAGCGGGGACCAGTCTACGGGGCAGTACTTC. Translating it yields CAISGDQSTGQYF.

The chain uses TRBV29-1 and TRBJ2-6, with TRBD1 as a possible D gene (5 bases). The CDR3 covers 13 residues. The germline V gene has CDR1 SQVTM and CDR2 ANQGSEA. V was trimmed by 7 bases and J by 2 bases, leaving 9 bases between them. The CDR3 DNA follows: TGCAGCGGGCAGGGTGCTGGGGCCAACGTCCTGACTTTC. It codes for CSGQGAGANVLTF.

The chain recombines TRBV15 with TRBJ2-7; D perhaps matches TRBD1 (6 bases). Germline CDR1 reads LNHNV; CDR2 reads YYDKDF (reference sequence). The V and J ends lost 0 bases and 2 bases respectively, with 14 bases between them. CDR3 size: 16 residues. CDR3 coding DNA: TGTGCCACCAGCAGAGAACGGGCAGGGGTAGCCTACGAGCAGTACTTC. Translated: CATSRERAGVAYEQYF. The variable domain in full, with the rest retrieved from reference TRBV15 and TRBJ2-7, is DAMVIQNPRYQVTQFGKPVTLSCSQTLNHNVMYWYQQKSSQAPKLLFHYYDKDFNNEADTPDNFQSRRPNTSFCFLDIRSPGLGDTAMYLCATSRERAGVAYEQYFGPGTRLTVT.

The chain has TRBV20-1 and TRBJ2-7; possible D gene TRBD2, 5 bases. CDR3 size: 11 residues. Looked up from germline, CDR1 is DFQATT and CDR2 is SNEGSKA (reference sequence). V shed 5 bases and J shed 3 bases, with 8 bases lying between them. CDR3 sequence reads: CSAQRSYEQYF. CDR3 DNA sequence: TGCAGTGCTCAGCGGAGCTACGAGCAGTACTTC.

The sample holds one count of this clonotype. The chain links TRBV12-3 or TRBV12-4 to TRBJ2-6; the D is unclear. The CDR3 sequence is 13 residues long. Trimming removed 7 bases at V and 4 bases at J, with 8 bases between. CDR3 nucleotides: TGTGCCAGCACCCTCGGAGGGGCCAACGTCCTGACTTTC. This codes for CASTLGGANVLTF.

This chain uses TRBV27 with TRBJ2-5, with 11 bases that match TRBD2. This CDR3 has 15 residues. After removal of 3 bases from V and 4 bases from J, the junction contained 4 bases not matched to a gene. Germline lookup yields CDR1 MNHEY and CDR2 SMNVEV (reference sequence). The CDR3 spells CASSLRLAGRETQYF. DNA for the CDR3: TGTGCCAGCAGTTTGCGACTAGCGGGGCGAGAGACCCAGTACTTC.

This chain joins TRBV4-1 and TRBJ1-2, with a weak D call TRBD1 (6 bases). The germline V and J ends were trimmed by 4 bases and 2 bases, with 11 bases remaining between them. The CDR3 runs to 14 residues. Germline-derived CDR1 and CDR2 are MGHRA and YSYEKL. In DNA form, the CDR3 reads TGCGCCAGCAGCCCTGACAGGCTCAACTATGGCTACACCTTC. It translates to CASSPDRLNYGYTF.

The rearrangement uses TRBV19 and TRBJ1-6; TRBD1 matches at 7 bases. V shed 4 bases and J 4 bases; nucleotides not matched to a gene: 4. The CDR3 contains 15 residues. Germline CDR1 reads LNHDA; CDR2 reads SQIVND (reference sequence). The CDR3 region has the DNA TGTGCCAGTAGTAGCTCGGGACAGTATAATTCACCCCTCCACTTT. It is translated as CASSSSGQYNSPLHF. Full variable domain (rest looked up from reference TRBV19 and TRBJ1-6): DGGITQSPKYLFRKEGQNVTLSCEQNLNHDAMYWYRQDPGQGLRLIYYSQIVNDFQKGDIAEGYSVSREKKESFPLTVTSAQKNPTAFYLCASSSSGQYNSPLHFGNGTRLTVT.

The chain recombines TRBV21-1 with TRBJ2-3; the DNA was not used to check the table's D call, TRBD2. TRBV21-1 is deemed a pseudogene. The CDR3 totals 18 residues. CDR3 protein: CASSKEGELAGQPDTQYF. The CDR3 DNA sequence: TGTGCCAGCAGCAAAGAAGGGGAACTAGCGGGCCAACCAGATACGCAGTATTTT.

V usage is TRBV20-1 and J usage is TRBJ2-1, with 8 bases identical to TRBD2. The V gene end was trimmed by 2 bases and the J gene end by 3 bases; junction bases not matched to a gene: 6. Looked up from germline, CDR1 is DFQATT and CDR2 is SNEGSKA (reference sequence). The CDR3 spans 15 residues. The CDR3 nucleotides are TGCAGTGCTAGACCCGGGACTAGTGACTACAATGAGCAGTTCTTC. Residues: CSARPGTSDYNEQFF.